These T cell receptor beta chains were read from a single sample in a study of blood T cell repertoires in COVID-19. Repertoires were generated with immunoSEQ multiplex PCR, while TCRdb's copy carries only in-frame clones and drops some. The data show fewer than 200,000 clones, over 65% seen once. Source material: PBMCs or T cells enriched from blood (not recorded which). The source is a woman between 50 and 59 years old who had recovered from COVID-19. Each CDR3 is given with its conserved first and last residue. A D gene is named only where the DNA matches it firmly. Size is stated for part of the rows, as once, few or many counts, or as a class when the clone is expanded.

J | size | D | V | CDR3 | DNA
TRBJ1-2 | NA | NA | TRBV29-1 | CSVPLGRDIDLYGYTF | TGCAGCGTTCCTTTGGGCAGGGATATCGACCTATATGGCTACACCTTC
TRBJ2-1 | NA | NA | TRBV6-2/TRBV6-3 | CASSPSVAGGTVGEFF | NA
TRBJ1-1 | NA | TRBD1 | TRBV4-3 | CASSHTDRGNTEAFF | TGCGCCAGCAGCCATACGGACAGGGGGAACACTGAAGCTTTCTTT
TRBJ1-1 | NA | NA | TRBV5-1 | CASSRGAEAFF | TGCGCCAGCAGCCGGGGGGCTGAAGCTTTCTTT
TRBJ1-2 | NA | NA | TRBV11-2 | CASSPDAGVSRYRYTF | TGTGCCAGCAGCCCAGATGCGGGGGTATCCCGCTATCGCTACACCTTC
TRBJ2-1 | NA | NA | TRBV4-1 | CASRATGHEQFF | TGCGCCAGCAGAGCAACAGGACATGAGCAGTTCTTC
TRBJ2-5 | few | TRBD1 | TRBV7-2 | CASSPDRGQETQYF | TGTGCCAGCAGCCCCGACAGGGGTCAAGAGACCCAGTACTTC
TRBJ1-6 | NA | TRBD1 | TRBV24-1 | CATSDLRGTESNILNNSPLHF | TGTGCCACCAGTGATTTGCGAGGGACAGAGAGCAATATCCTCAATAATTCACCCCTCCACTTT
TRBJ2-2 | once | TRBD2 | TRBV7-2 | CASSLVRGRRELFF | TGTGCCAGCAGCTTAGTGCGGGGGAGGAGGGAGCTGTTTTTT
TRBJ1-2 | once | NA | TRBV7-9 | CASSFMQGLYGYTF | TGTGCCAGCAGCTTTATGCAGGGTCTCTATGGCTACACCTTC
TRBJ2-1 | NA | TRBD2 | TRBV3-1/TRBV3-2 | CASSSQRTSGVSSYNEQFF | TGTGCCAGCAGCTCCCAGAGGACTAGCGGGGTGAGCTCCTACAATGAGCAGTTCTTC
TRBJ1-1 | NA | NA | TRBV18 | CASSPYVTEAFF | TGTGCCAGCTCACCATATGTTACTGAAGCTTTCTTT
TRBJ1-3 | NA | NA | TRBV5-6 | CASSPRTARPGNTIYF | TGTGCCAGCAGCCCCCGGACAGCCCGGCCTGGAAACACCATATATTTT
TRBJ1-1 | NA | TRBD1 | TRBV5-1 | CASSLVDRSGTEAFF | TGCGCCAGCAGCTTGGTGGACAGGTCAGGCACTGAAGCTTTCTTT
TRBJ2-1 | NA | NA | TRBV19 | CASTGLSSSYNEQFF | TGTGCCAGTACGGGACTCTCAAGCTCCTACAATGAGCAGTTCTTC
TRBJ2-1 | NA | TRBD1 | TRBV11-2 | CASSPRDRGNEQFF | TGTGCCAGCAGCCCTCGGGACAGAGGGAATGAGCAGTTCTTC
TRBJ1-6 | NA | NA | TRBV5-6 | CASSLGRVNSPLHF | TGTGCCAGCAGCTTGGGACGGGTGAATTCACCCCTCCACTTT
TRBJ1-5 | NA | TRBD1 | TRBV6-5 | CASSPGTGGNQPQHF | TGTGCCAGCAGTCCCGGGACAGGGGGCAATCAGCCCCAGCATTTT
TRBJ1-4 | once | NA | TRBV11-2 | CASSLASEKLFF | TGTGCCAGCAGCTTAGCTAGTGAAAAACTGTTTTTT
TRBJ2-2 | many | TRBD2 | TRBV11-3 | CASREGLAGGRGTGELFF | TGTGCCAGCCGCGAGGGACTAGCGGGAGGCAGGGGCACCGGGGAGCTGTTTTTT
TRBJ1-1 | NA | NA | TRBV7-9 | CASSPVGRELSEAFF | TGTGCCAGCAGCCCCGTCGGGAGGGAGTTATCTGAAGCTTTCTTT
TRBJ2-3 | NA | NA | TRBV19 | CASSMGSPPLDTQYF | TGTGCCAGTAGTATGGGCAGCCCTCCCCTAGATACGCAGTATTTT
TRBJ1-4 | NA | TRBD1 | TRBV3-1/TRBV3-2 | CASSRFGTGGRSNEKLFF | TGTGCCAGCAGCCGATTCGGGACAGGGGGTCGAAGTAATGAAAAACTGTTTTTT
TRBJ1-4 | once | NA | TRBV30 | CAWIHLRDGSNEKLFF | TGTGCCTGGATCCACCTCAGGGACGGGAGTAATGAAAAACTGTTTTTT
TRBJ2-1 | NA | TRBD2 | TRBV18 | CASSPWGGEQFF | TGTGCCAGCTCACCATGGGGGGGTGAGCAGTTCTTC
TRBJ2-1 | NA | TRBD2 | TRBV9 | CASSVVSGGQQFF | TGTGCCAGCAGCGTAGTTAGCGGGGGTCAGCAGTTCTTC
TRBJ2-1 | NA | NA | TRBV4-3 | CASSKTSSYNEQFF | TGCGCCAGCTCGAAGACATCCTCCTACAATGAGCAGTTCTTC
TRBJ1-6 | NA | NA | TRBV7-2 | CASSSGGSYNSPLHF | TGTGCCAGCAGCTCCGGGGGGTCCTATAATTCACCCCTCCACTTT
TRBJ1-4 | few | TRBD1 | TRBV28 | CASVKQGPIEKLFF | TGTGCCAGCGTAAAACAGGGGCCTATAGAAAAACTGTTTTTT
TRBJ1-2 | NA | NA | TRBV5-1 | CASSVDGIGYTF | TGCGCCAGCAGCGTGGACGGTATTGGCTACACCTTC
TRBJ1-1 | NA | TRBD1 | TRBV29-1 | CSARTTGAFTEAFF | TGCAGCGCCCGAACGACAGGGGCATTCACTGAAGCTTTCTTT
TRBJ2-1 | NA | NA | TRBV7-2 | CASRRGGDFNEQFF | TGTGCCAGCAGACGGGGAGGAGATTTCAATGAGCAGTTCTTC
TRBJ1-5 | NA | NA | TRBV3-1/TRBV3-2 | CASSRRGDQPQHF | TGTGCCAGCAGCCGGCGAGGTGATCAGCCCCAGCATTTT
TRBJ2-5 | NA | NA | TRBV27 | CASSLWPPVAQETQYF | TGTGCCAGCAGTTTATGGCCCCCCGTGGCCCAAGAGACCCAGTACTTC
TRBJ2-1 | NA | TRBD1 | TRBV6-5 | CASGTGGRNEQFF | TGTGCCAGCGGGACAGGGGGTCGGAATGAGCAGTTCTTC
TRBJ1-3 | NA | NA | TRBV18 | CASSPGQGGNTIYF | TGTGCCAGCTCACCGGGGCAGGGAGGAAACACCATATATTTT
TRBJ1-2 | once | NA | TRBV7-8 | CASSLGPSSNYGYTF | TGTGCCAGCAGCTTAGGTCCCAGTTCGAACTATGGCTACACCTTC
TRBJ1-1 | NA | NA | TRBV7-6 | CASSLEGHGGAGAEAFF | TGTGCCAGCAGCTTAGAAGGTCACGGGGGGGCTGGGGCTGAAGCTTTCTTT
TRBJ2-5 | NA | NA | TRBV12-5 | CASGLEGSGKETQYF | TGTGCTAGTGGTTTGGAAGGTAGCGGTAAAGAGACCCAGTACTTC
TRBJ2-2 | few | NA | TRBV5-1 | CASSFGGTRGGELFF | TGCGCCAGCAGCTTCGGAGGGACGCGAGGTGGGGAGCTGTTTTTT
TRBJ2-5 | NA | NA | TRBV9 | CASSVGGARGETQYF | TGTGCCAGCAGCGTAGGAGGGGCCCGGGGGGAGACCCAGTACTTC
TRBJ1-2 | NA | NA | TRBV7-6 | CASSPTAGSNYGYTF | TGTGCCAGCAGCCCGACCGCGGGGTCTAACTATGGCTACACCTTC
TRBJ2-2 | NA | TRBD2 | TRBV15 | CATSRGGLVRELFF | TGTGCCACCAGCAGAGGGGGACTAGTAAGGGAGCTGTTTTTT
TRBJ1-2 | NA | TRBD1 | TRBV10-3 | CAISDTGGSYGYTF | TGTGCCATCAGTGATACAGGGGGCAGCTATGGCTACACCTTC
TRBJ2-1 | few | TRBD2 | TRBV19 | CASRRFGGAGYNEQFF | TGTGCCAGTAGGCGATTCGGGGGGGCCGGATACAATGAGCAGTTCTTC